This T cell receptor beta chain comes out of a study of Tregs in tolerant kidney transplant recipients. Generated by immunoSEQ multiplex PCR, the TCRdb table keeps only in-frame clones and is missing some. The sample includes about 72,000 clones, 92% seen only once; the top ten take roughly 9.8%. There are 15 residues in the CDR3. V was shortened by 4 bases and J by 3 bases, with 15 bases between the two germline ends. Germline CDR1 is MGHRA and CDR2 is YSYEKL. The sequence derives from a human donor who received a combined kidney and bone marrow transplant. The sample consisted of CD8+ T cells from blood, taken before the transplant. The rearrangement uses TRBV4-1 and TRBJ1-1; D perhaps matches TRBD1 (6 bases). CDR3 in amino acids: CASSRPGQRHTEAFF. The CDR3 DNA is TGCGCCAGCAGCCGCCCGGGACAACGGCACACTGAAGCTTTCTTT.